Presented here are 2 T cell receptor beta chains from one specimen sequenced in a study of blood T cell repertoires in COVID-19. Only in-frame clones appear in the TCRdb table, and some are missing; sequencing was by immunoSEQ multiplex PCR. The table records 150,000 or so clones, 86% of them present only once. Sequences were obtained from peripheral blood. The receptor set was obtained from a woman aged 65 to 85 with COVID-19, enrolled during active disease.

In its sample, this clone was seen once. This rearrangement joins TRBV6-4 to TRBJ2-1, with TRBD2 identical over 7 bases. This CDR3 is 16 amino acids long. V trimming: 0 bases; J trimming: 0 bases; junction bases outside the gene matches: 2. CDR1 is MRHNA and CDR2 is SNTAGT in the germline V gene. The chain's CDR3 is CASSDSGGGSYNEQFF. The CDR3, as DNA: TGTGCCAGCAGTGACTCGGGCGGGGGCTCCTACAATGAGCAGTTCTTC.

The CDR3 DNA is TGTGCCAGCAGTCCACAGGGGTTAGGCAGGGCCCTACCTACCTATGGCTACACCTTC. Protein sequence: CASSPQGLGRALPTYGYTF. The chain carries TRBV5-4 and TRBJ1-2, with 7 bases identical to TRBD1. CDR1 SGHNT and CDR2 YYREEE come from the germline V gene (reference sequence). Trimming took 5 bases from V and 4 from J; bases not matched to a gene: 23. The CDR3 is made up of 19 amino acids. Full variable domain (rest looked up from reference TRBV5-4 and TRBJ1-2): ETGVTQSPTHLIKTRGQQVTLRCSSQSGHNTVSWYQQALGQGPQFIFQYYREEENGRGNFPPRFSGLQFPNYSSELNVNALELDDSALYLCASSPQGLGRALPTYGYTFGSGTRLTVV.